This T cell receptor (beta chain) appears in the sequencing data of a study of cytomegalovirus exposure and HLA in healthy donors. Sequencing used immunoSEQ multiplex PCR; TCRdb keeps in-frame clones, though not all of them. This repertoire shows 160,000 or so clones, about 89% found once; its top ten account for 2.7%. Only a few counts were recorded for this clone. What it binds is unknown. V shed 0 bases and J shed 7 bases, with 4 bases lying between them. CDR3 size: 12 residues. The germline CDR1 and CDR2 sequences are SGDLS and YYNGEE. Findings and limits, study-wide: Through in vitro validation, three CMV-associated chains were shown to be specific for CMV antigens. Subsequent analysis found a tendency for first-cohort TCR clusters to co-occur within the 90 to 150 validation repertoires. The listing of approximately 160 TCR beta chains classed them as cytomegalovirus-associated.

Sample: PBMCs. This receptor was obtained from a man aged 18 to 30 in good health and CMV-seropositive. The chain joins TRBV9 to TRBJ2-2; no definite D call. The CDR3 sequence is CASSVAGGELFF. The CDR3 DNA sequence: TGTGCCAGCAGCGTAGCCGGCGGGGAGCTGTTTTTT.